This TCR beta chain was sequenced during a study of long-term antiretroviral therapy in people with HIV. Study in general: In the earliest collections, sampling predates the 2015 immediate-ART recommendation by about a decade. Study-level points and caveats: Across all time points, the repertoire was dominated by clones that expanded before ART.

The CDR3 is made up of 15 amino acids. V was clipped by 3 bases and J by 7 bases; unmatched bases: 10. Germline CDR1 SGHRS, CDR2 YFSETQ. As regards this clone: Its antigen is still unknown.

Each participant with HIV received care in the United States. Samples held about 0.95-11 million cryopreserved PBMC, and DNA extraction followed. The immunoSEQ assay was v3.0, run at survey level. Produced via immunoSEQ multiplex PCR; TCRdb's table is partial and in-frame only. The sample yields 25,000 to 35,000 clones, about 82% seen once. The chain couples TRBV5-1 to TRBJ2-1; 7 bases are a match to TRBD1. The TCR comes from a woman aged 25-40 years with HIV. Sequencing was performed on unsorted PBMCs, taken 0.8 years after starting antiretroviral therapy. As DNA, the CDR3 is TGCGCCAGCAGCTACGGGACAGTAAGGCCGAATGAGCAGTTCTTC. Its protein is CASSYGTVRPNEQFF.